The clone carrying this TCR beta chain was observed a handful of times. This record belongs to a study of response to subunit inactivated influenza vaccine. CDR3 size: 18 residues. TCRdb re-called the RT-PCR reads with MiXCR, one entry per CDR3 protein. The profile shows about 540,000 distinct CDR3 sequences, less than 15% of them singletons. The TCR sequence derives from a man between 50 and 59 years old who received an inactivated influenza vaccine. This sample comprised PBMCs from blood, obtained 11 to 12 days after vaccination. This chain joins TRBV21-1 and TRBJ2-3; the table's D call of TRBD2 was not tested on the DNA. TRBV21-1 is an annotated pseudogene. The CDR3 reads CASPSTSGDPTSTDTQYF. The CDR3 DNA reads as TGTGCCAGCCCATCCACTAGCGGGGACCCTACTAGCACAGATACGCAGTATTTT.